The 18 T cell receptor beta chains below were found in one sample sequenced in a study of cytomegalovirus exposure and HLA in healthy donors. Vbeta (60) and Jbeta (13) primers were used in the PCR. Method: immunoSEQ multiplex PCR; TCRdb's copy keeps in-frame clones and lacks some. Of about 240,000 clones detected, about 80% appear once; the ten largest clones hold about 8%. The sample consisted of PBMCs. These receptors originate from a woman aged 60-75 years in good health and CMV-seropositive.

CDR3 amino acids: CASSSPGLARDNEQFF. The CDR3 DNA is TGTGCCAGCAGCTCTCCTGGACTAGCGAGAGACAATGAGCAGTTCTTC. The chain employs TRBV7-8 and TRBJ2-1, with 9 bases that match TRBD2. V dropped 4 bases and J dropped 5; count of bases not matched to a gene: 9. There are 16 residues in the CDR3. CDR1 and CDR2 from the germline V gene are SGHVS and FQNEAQ.

The chain has TRBV5-1 and TRBJ1-3, with D perhaps TRBD1 (6 bases). V was shortened by 4 bases and J by 0 bases, with 17 bases between the two germline ends. The CDR3 spans 17 residues. CDR1 and CDR2 from the germline V gene are SGHRS and YFSETQ. The CDR3 protein is CASSLPSNRASGNTIYF. DNA for the CDR3: TGCGCCAGCAGCCTGCCGAGCAACAGGGCCTCTGGAAACACCATATATTTT.

This chain connects TRBV7-6 to TRBJ2-2; 12 bases agree with TRBD2. V shed 6 bases, J shed 4 bases, and the junction held 15 bases outside the gene matches. This CDR3 is built from 19 residues. Germline lookup yields CDR1 SGHVS and CDR2 FNYEAQ. The CDR3 region has the DNA TGTGCCAGCAGTCCCAGACTAGCGGGAGAAAAATGGAGCACCGGGGAGCTGTTTTTT. It yields the protein CASSPRLAGEKWSTGELFF.

The chain joins TRBV28 to TRBJ1-5, with D tentatively TRBD1 (6 bases). CDR1 is MDHEN and CDR2 is SYDVKM in the germline V gene. The CDR3 has 15 amino acids. V gave up 7 bases and J gave up 0 bases, with 13 bases separating them. The CDR3 sequence is CASTRGGYSNQPQHF. The CDR3 DNA reads TGTGCCAGCACCAGAGGGGGTTATAGCAATCAGCCCCAGCATTTT. Filled out from reference TRBV28 and TRBJ1-5, the complete variable domain reads DVKVTQSSRYLVKRTGEKVFLECVQDMDHENMFWYRQDPGLGLRLIYFSYDVKMKEKGDIPEGYSVSREKKERFSLILESASTNQTSMYLCASTRGGYSNQPQHFGDGTRLSIL.

The V gene is TRBV4-1, the J gene TRBJ1-2; 7 bases are a match to TRBD1. Looked up from germline, CDR1 is MGHRA and CDR2 is YSYEKL. CDR3 length: 15 amino acids. Germline trimming cut 4 bases from V and 2 bases from J; bases unmatched to any gene: 7. CDR3 sequence (DNA): TGCGCCAGCAGCCGGACCGACAGGGACAACTATGGCTACACCTTC. This translates into CASSRTDRDNYGYTF.

The chain uses TRBV6-1 and TRBJ1-4, with TRBD1 identical over 7 bases. Germline V gene sequence: CDR1 MNHNS, CDR2 SASEGT. The V and J ends lost 6 bases and 8 bases, in that order; junction bases with no gene match: 9. The CDR3 spans 14 residues. CDR3 sequence (DNA): TGTGCCAGCAGCCCGACAGGGTTTGGAGAAAAACTGTTTTTT. Its protein is CASSPTGFGEKLFF.

The CDR3 nucleotides read TGTGCCAGCAGCGTAGGTGGTGGACAGACTGAAGCTTTCTTT. It specifies CASSVGGGQTEAFF. The chain couples TRBV9 to TRBJ1-1, with D possibly being TRBD1 (6 bases). CDR3 size: 14 residues. V lost 0 bases, J lost 5 bases, and 11 bases lay in between. CDR1 SGDLS and CDR2 YYNGEE come from the germline V gene.

V is TRBV6-1 and J is TRBJ1-5, with 9 bases that match TRBD1. The CDR3 is 15 residues long. Looked up from germline, CDR1 is MNHNS and CDR2 is SASEGT. Trimming cost V 2 bases and J 5 bases; bases outside gene matches: 4. CDR3 nucleotides: TGTGCCAGCAGTGAAACAGGGGGCTGGGATCAGCCCCAGCATTTT. Translated: CASSETGGWDQPQHF.

The rearrangement links TRBV25-1 to TRBJ2-7; 10 bases align to TRBD1. The V gene end was trimmed by 4 bases and the J gene end by 0 bases; junction bases not matched to a gene: 6. Germline lookup yields CDR1 MGHDK and CDR2 SYGVNS. There are 16 residues in the CDR3. The DNA of the CDR3 is TGTGCCAGCAGTGGCTCCGGGACAGGGGCCTCCTACGAGCAGTACTTC. The encoded protein is CASSGSGTGASYEQYF.

V is TRBV5-5 and J is TRBJ2-1, with D tentatively TRBD2 (6 bases). This CDR3 region has 14 residues. Germline V gives CDR1 SGHKS, CDR2 YYEKEE (reference sequence). V was trimmed by 3 bases and J by 9 bases, leaving 16 bases between them. The chain's CDR3 is CASSSRALAGEQFF. CDR3 nucleotide sequence: TGTGCCAGCAGCTCCCGAGCACTAGCAGGTGAGCAGTTCTTC. The full variable domain, completed using reference TRBV5-5 and TRBJ2-1, is DAGVTQSPTHLIKTRGQQVTLRCSPISGHKSVSWYQQVLGQGPQFIFQYYEKEERGRGNFPDRFSARQFPNYSSELNVNALLLGDSALYLCASSSRALAGEQFFGPGTRLTVL.

The chain is built from TRBV6-1 and TRBJ2-5, with 9 bases aligning to TRBD2. Trimming took 5 bases from V and 5 from J; bases not matched to a gene: 9. The germline gives CDR1 MNHNS, CDR2 SASEGT. The CDR3 contains 15 residues. The CDR3 is CASSTLAGTFETQYF. The CDR3 coding sequence is TGTGCCAGCAGTACACTAGCGGGTACCTTTGAGACCCAGTACTTC.

CDR3 amino acids: CASSQGTSGYYEQYF. DNA for the CDR3: TGTGCCAGCAGCCAGGGGACTAGCGGGTACTACGAGCAGTACTTC. This rearrangement joins TRBV14 to TRBJ2-7; 12 nucleotides match TRBD2. Germline-derived CDR1 and CDR2 are SGHDN and FVKESK. V shed 3 bases, J shed 3 bases, and the junction held 3 bases outside the gene matches. This CDR3 region has 15 residues.

The rearrangement uses TRBV5-4 and TRBJ2-2; TRBD1 agrees at 7 bases. This CDR3 has 13 amino acids. Germline assignment: CDR1 SGHNT and CDR2 YYREEE (reference sequence). With V trimmed by 4 bases and J by 6 bases, 3 bases remained unmatched. In DNA form, the CDR3 reads TGTGCCAGCAGCAGGGACAGCCCCGGGGAGCTGTTTTTT. Protein sequence: CASSRDSPGELFF.

The chain uses TRBV21-1 and TRBJ1-4; the table calls TRBD1, which could not be checked here. TRBV21-1 corresponds to a pseudogene. The CDR3 loop spans 15 amino acids. The CDR3 reads CASSKGNRGDEKLFF. The CDR3 bases are TGTGCCAGCAGCAAAGGCAACAGGGGGGATGAAAAACTGTTTTTT.

The chain uses TRBV28 and TRBJ2-3; D is unclear. CDR1 is MDHEN, CDR2 SYDVKM, per germline. The CDR3 runs 15 residues. The ends were cut back, 4 bases at V and 0 bases at J, with 11 bases in the middle. CDR3 coding DNA: TGTGCCAGCAGTTCCCCTATTTCTAGCACAGATACGCAGTATTTT. Translation gives CASSSPISSTDTQYF. Together with reference TRBV28 and TRBJ2-3, the CDR3 gives the full variable domain: DVKVTQSSRYLVKRTGEKVFLECVQDMDHENMFWYRQDPGLGLRLIYFSYDVKMKEKGDIPEGYSVSREKKERFSLILESASTNQTSMYLCASSSPISSTDTQYFGPGTRLTVL.

This clone has just a few counts. The V and J genes are TRBV5-1 and TRBJ2-1; 10 bases are shared with TRBD2. The J segment lost 8 bases and the V segment lost 3 bases, leaving 11 bases of the junction unmatched. Germline V CDR1 and CDR2: SGHRS, YFSETQ. The CDR3 has 16 amino acids. The CDR3 here is CASSWRASGSSDEQFF. CDR3 bases: TGCGCCAGCAGCTGGAGGGCTAGCGGGAGTTCGGATGAGCAGTTCTTC.

This rearrangement joins TRBV5-1 to TRBJ2-1; 12 bases are shared with TRBD2. Losses at the gene ends were 3 bases for V and 10 bases for J; bases not matched to a gene: 8. This CDR3 has 15 residues. CDR1 is SGHRS and CDR2 is YFSETQ in the germline V gene. CDR3 nucleotide sequence: TGCGCCAGCAGCTCCGGGACTAGCGGGCCTGGGGAGCAGTTCTTC. Translation: CASSSGTSGPGEQFF.

The chain's CDR3 is CASSPPAQVAEAFF. CDR3 coding DNA: TGTGCCAGCTCCCCGCCGGCTCAGGTCGCTGAAGCTTTCTTT. V and J are TRBV18 and TRBJ1-1; D gene uncertain. V was trimmed by 6 bases and J by 6 bases, leaving 17 bases between them. The germline CDR1 and CDR2 sequences are KGHSH and LQKENI. The CDR3 spans 14 residues.